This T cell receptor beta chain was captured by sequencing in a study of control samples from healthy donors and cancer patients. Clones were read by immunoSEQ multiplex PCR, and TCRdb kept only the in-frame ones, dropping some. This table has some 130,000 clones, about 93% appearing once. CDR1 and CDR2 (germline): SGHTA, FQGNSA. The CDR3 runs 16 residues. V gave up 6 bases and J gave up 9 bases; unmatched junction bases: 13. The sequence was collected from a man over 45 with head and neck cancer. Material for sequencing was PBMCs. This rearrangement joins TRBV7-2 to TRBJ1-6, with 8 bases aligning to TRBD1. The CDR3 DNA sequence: TGTGCCAGCAGTCAGTCCCGACAGGGGACACGTTCACCCCTCCACTTT. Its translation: CASSQSRQGTRSPLHF. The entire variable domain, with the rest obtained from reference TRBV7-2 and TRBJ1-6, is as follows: GAGVSQSPSNKVTEKGKDVELRCDPISGHTALYWYRQSLGQGLEFLIYFQGNSAPDKSGLPSDRFSAERTGGSVSTLTIQRTQQEDSAVYLCASSQSRQGTRSPLHFGNGTRLTVT.